Sequencing of this T cell receptor beta chain was carried out in a study of blood T cells in healthy people across ages. The V gene's germline CDR1 is SGHRS and CDR2 YFSETQ. This CDR3 has 13 residues. The germline V and J ends were trimmed by 4 bases and 1 base, with 6 bases remaining between them. On this clonotype: Its antigen is currently unknown.

Notes on the study in general: More naive CD4+ cells and higher diversity were found in long-lived than in aged donors.

Together with a sample-barcoded 5' primer, a J-beta primer mix was included in a second PCR lasting about 7 to 12 cycles. TCRdb independently ran MiXCR on the 5' RACE reads; one entry per CDR3 protein. This sample carries about 640,000 distinct CDR3 sequences, about 54% of them seen once, and the ten largest clones take around 37%. This TCR came from a man aged 55 to 70 in good health. The chain combines TRBV5-1 with TRBJ1-3; D not resolved. The sample taken for sequencing was blood. In nucleotides, the CDR3 is TGCGCCAGCAGCCCCGGATCTGGAAACACCATATATTTT. Encoded protein: CASSPGSGNTIYF. Full variable domain (remainder filled in from reference TRBV5-1 and TRBJ1-3): KAGVTQTPRYLIKTRGQQVTLSCSPISGHRSVSWYQQTPGQGLQFLFEYFSETQRNKGNFPGRFSGRQFSNSRSEMNVSTLELGDSALYLCASSPGSGNTIYFGEGSWLTVV.